The 16 T cell receptor beta chains in this list originate from one sample, sequenced in a study of CDR3 diversity in severe acne. MiXCR, applied by TCRdb to the PCR reads, yields one record per CDR3 protein. The sample holds approximately 77,000 distinct CDR3 sequences, under 55% seen once. Input material: blood. All receptors come from a male donor with severe acne vulgaris.

This clonotype was recorded at least ten times. The chain employs TRBV7-2 and TRBJ1-5, with 7 bases lining up with TRBD1. V lost 5 bases to trimming and J lost 0 bases; unmatched junction nucleotides: 7. CDR3 length equals 16 residues. Per the germline V gene, CDR1 is SGHTA and CDR2 is FQGNSA. CDR3 protein: CASSRQGGNSNQPQHF. CDR3 nucleotide sequence: TGTGCCAGCAGCCGACAGGGAGGGAATAGCAATCAGCCCCAGCATTTT.

V gene TRBV6-5 combines with J gene TRBJ1-6; no reliable D call. Trimming cost V 6 bases and J 10 bases, with 10 bases left between them. The CDR3 is made up of 12 amino acids. Looked up from germline, CDR1 is MNHEY and CDR2 is SVGAGI. Here the CDR3 reads CASRGRSSPLHF. The CDR3, as DNA: TGTGCCAGCAGAGGACGGTCCTCACCCCTCCACTTT.

The chain couples TRBV25-1 to TRBJ1-5; TRBD1 agrees at 7 bases. With 6 bases clipped from V and 2 bases from J, the junction kept 13 bases outside the gene matches. Germline V gene sequence: CDR1 MGHDK, CDR2 SYGVNS. CDR3 length equals 17 residues. The CDR3 here is CASRLSTGSNGNQPQHF. The CDR3 DNA sequence: TGTGCCAGCAGACTATCGACAGGGTCTAATGGCAATCAGCCCCAGCATTTT.

The V call is TRBV15, the J call TRBJ2-7; D uncertain. This CDR3 has 12 amino acids. Germline V lookup: CDR1 LNHNV, CDR2 YYDKDF (reference sequence). V was pared by 1 base and J by 6 bases, with 7 bases between. The DNA for the CDR3 is TGTGCCACCAGCAGAGCAGGTGGCGAGCAGTACTTC. Amino acid sequence: CATSRAGGEQYF.

The chain employs TRBV28 and TRBJ2-7; 7 bases line up with TRBD1. V was clipped by 5 bases and J by 1 base; unmatched bases: 14. Germline V gene lookup returns CDR1 MDHEN and CDR2 SYDVKM. This CDR3 is built from 17 residues. The CDR3 region is CASSRSPTGHSSYEQYV. DNA of the CDR3: TGTGCCAGCAGTCGCTCCCCGACAGGGCATTCTTCCTACGAGCAGTACGTC.

V is TRBV7-6 and J is TRBJ2-2; 10 bases are shared with TRBD2. This CDR3 has 15 residues. Germline V gene data show CDR1 as SGHVS and CDR2 as FNYEAQ. V lost 5 bases, J lost 5 bases, and 5 bases stayed unmatched. The chain's CDR3 is CASSPSGSDTGELFF. The CDR3 DNA reads TGTGCCAGCAGCCCTAGCGGGAGTGATACCGGGGAGCTGTTTTTT.

The chain links TRBV29-1 to TRBJ2-7; 12 bases are a match to TRBD2. This CDR3 is 13 amino acids long. Looked up from germline, CDR1 is SQVTM and CDR2 is ANQGSEA. V was pared by 6 bases and J by 4 bases, with 4 bases of the junction left unmatched. The CDR3 DNA is TGCAGCGTCAGGACTAGCGGGACTTACGAGCAGTACTTC. It yields the protein CSVRTSGTYEQYF.

A note on this clonotype: As the CDR3 is not closed by the conserved phenylalanine or tryptophan, this likely results from a read error. The chain carries TRBV15 and TRBJ2-7; D gene uncertain. Germline CDR1 is LNHNV and CDR2 is YYDKDF (reference sequence). V gave up 3 bases and J gave up 0 bases, with 15 bases separating them. The CDR3 contains 16 residues. CDR3 sequence: CATSSWIKTASYEQYL. The CDR3 bases are TGTGCCACCAGCAGTTGGATTAAGACGGCCTCCTACGAGCAGTACCTC.

This clonotype showed up many times. The chain uses TRBV28 and TRBJ2-7; D uncertain. The CDR3 has 11 amino acids. CDR1 is MDHEN and CDR2 is SYDVKM in the germline V gene. Trimming stripped 5 bases from V and 0 bases from J, with 2 bases between. CDR3 protein: CASSRSYEQYV. CDR3 nucleotide sequence: TGTGCCAGCAGTCGCTCCTACGAGCAGTACGTC.

Concerning this clonotype: It may be a read error: a sequence one base away is much more abundant. V is TRBV7-8 and J is TRBJ1-2, with TRBD1 matching 7 bases. Germline values: CDR1 SGHVS, CDR2 FQNEAQ. Trimming removed 2 bases from V and 3 bases from J; junction bases left unmatched: 0. CDR3 length equals 13 residues. The CDR3 coding sequence is TGTGCCAGCAGCTTAACAGGGGACTATGGCTACACCTTC. Amino acid sequence: CASSLTGDYGYTF.

This clonotype was observed many times. This chain uses TRBV6-5 with TRBJ2-1; 8 bases fit TRBD2. J lost 3 bases, V lost 5 bases, and 9 bases had no gene match. Germline V gene sequence: CDR1 MNHEY, CDR2 SVGAGI. The CDR3 extends over 16 amino acids. This CDR3 is CASSPLSGNIYNEQFF. DNA for the CDR3: TGTGCCAGCAGTCCCCTTAGCGGGAACATCTACAATGAGCAGTTCTTC.

This clonotype appeared a few times. CDR3 bases: TGCAGCGTTGGTGACTCACCCGCCTACGAGCAGTACTTC. Protein product: CSVGDSPAYEQYF. J is TRBJ2-7 and V is TRBV29-1; D is ambiguous. The germline V gene has CDR1 SQVTM and CDR2 ANQGSEA. V was pared by 4 bases and J by 2 bases, with 12 bases between. This CDR3 region has 13 residues.

This chain uses TRBV7-9 with TRBJ2-1; TRBD2 matches at 10 bases. Trimming removed 5 bases from V and 2 bases from J; junction bases left unmatched: 9. This CDR3 contains 17 residues. CDR1 and CDR2 from the germline V gene are SEHNR and FQNEAQ (reference sequence). CDR3 region: CASSPPTSGRPYNEQFF. The CDR3 DNA sequence: TGTGCCAGCAGCCCGCCGACTAGCGGGCGCCCCTACAATGAGCAGTTCTTC.

There are many counts of this clonotype. The rearrangement joins TRBV19 to TRBJ2-5; the D is unclear. This CDR3 has 14 residues. Germline V gene lookup returns CDR1 LNHDA and CDR2 SQIVND (reference sequence). Trimming stripped 3 bases from V and 5 bases from J, with 13 bases between. CDR3 region: CASSISTGGETQYF. The CDR3 nucleotides are TGTGCCAGTAGTATCTCGACTGGCGGCGAGACCCAGTACTTC. Full variable domain (missing parts from reference TRBV19 and TRBJ2-5): DGGITQSPKYLFRKEGQNVTLSCEQNLNHDAMYWYRQDPGQGLRLIYYSQIVNDFQKGDIAEGYSVSREKKESFPLTVTSAQKNPTAFYLCASSISTGGETQYFGPGTRLLVL.

This clonotype was seen a handful of times. The chain recombines TRBV12-3 or TRBV12-4 with TRBJ1-1; tentatively, D is TRBD1 (5 bases). V was clipped by 7 bases and J by 1 base, with 13 bases between them. The CDR3 extends over 14 amino acids. As DNA, the CDR3 is TGTGCCAGCACCCTGACAGCCCCGAACACTGAAGCTTTCTTT. Its protein product is CASTLTAPNTEAFF.

There are a few counts of this clonotype. This chain links TRBV6-1 with TRBJ2-1; 10 bases are shared with TRBD2. Germline V gives CDR1 MNHNS, CDR2 SASEGT. Trimming at V came to 7 bases and at J to 6 bases, leaving 21 bases not matched to a gene. The CDR3 is 19 amino acids. CDR3 in amino acids: CASTNGHGSRTSGSNEQFF. The DNA of the CDR3 is TGTGCCAGCACCAATGGACACGGATCCCGGACTAGCGGATCCAATGAGCAGTTCTTC.